The 21 T cell receptor beta chains listed next were all sequenced from one sample in a study of blood T cell repertoires in COVID-19. TCRdb keeps only in-frame clones here, not all; method: immunoSEQ multiplex PCR. The profile covers 300,000 to 450,000 clones, with more than 75% appearing a single time and 8% to 13% taken by the ten largest. The material sequenced was peripheral blood. These TCRs come from a woman aged 25 to 39 with COVID-19, enrolled during active disease.

The J gene is TRBJ2-3, the V gene TRBV7-6; D perhaps matches TRBD2 (6 bases). Trimming shortened V by 5 bases and J by 2 bases, and 14 bases separated the two germline ends. Germline V gene sequence: CDR1 SGHVS, CDR2 FNYEAQ. The CDR3 has 15 residues. CDR3 DNA: TGTGCCAGCAGCCCTCGGGGGATCGACACAGATACGCAGTATTTT. This codes for CASSPRGIDTDTQYF.

The gene calls are TRBV5-1 and TRBJ2-7; D is ambiguous. V was cut by 0 bases and J by 2 bases, with 6 bases left in between. Germline V gene data show CDR1 as SGHRS and CDR2 as YFSETQ. The CDR3 length is 13 residues. This chain's CDR3 is CASSLAGTYEQYF. The CDR3 DNA is TGCGCCAGCAGCTTGGCCGGTACCTACGAGCAGTACTTC.

This clone was picked up one time. The J gene is TRBJ2-6, the V gene TRBV6-1, with 8 positions matching TRBD1. Losses at the gene ends were 1 base for V and 7 bases for J; bases not matched to a gene: 9. CDR1 is MNHNS and CDR2 is SASEGT in the germline V gene. This CDR3 is built from 17 residues. This CDR3 is CASSEEGQVVGANVLTF. The DNA of the CDR3 is TGTGCCAGCAGTGAAGAGGGACAGGTGGTAGGTGCCAACGTCCTGACTTTC.

Points on this clone: Other DNA sequences in the same sample also yield this CDR3. This sequence joins TRBV6-6 and TRBJ2-1, with D maybe TRBD2 (5 bases). V was cut by 2 bases and J by 9 bases, with 8 bases left in between. Germline V lookup: CDR1 MNHNY, CDR2 SVGAGI (reference sequence). The CDR3 runs 12 residues. CDR3 region: CASSYGSGEQFF. CDR3 in DNA: TGTGCCAGCAGTTACGGAAGCGGTGAGCAGTTCTTC.

The DNA for the CDR3 is TGTGCCAGCAGCTGGGGAACAGGGGATGGCGGGGAGCTGTTTTTT. It codes for CASSWGTGDGGELFF. The chain has TRBV7-6 and TRBJ2-2, with 7 nucleotides matching TRBD1. V gave up 4 bases and J gave up 7 bases; unmatched junction bases: 9. The CDR3 extends over 15 amino acids. Germline CDR1 SGHVS, CDR2 FNYEAQ.

The V call is TRBV28, the J call TRBJ1-5, with D unclear. The CDR3 consists of 13 residues. The ends were cut back, 4 bases at V and 0 bases at J, with 4 bases in the middle. Germline V gene lookup returns CDR1 MDHEN and CDR2 SYDVKM. The CDR3 is CASSSYSNQPQHF. CDR3 in DNA: TGTGCCAGCAGTTCCTATAGCAATCAGCCCCAGCATTTT.

The chain is built from TRBV5-1 and TRBJ2-7; 10 nucleotides align to TRBD1. Losses at the gene ends were 4 bases for V and 6 bases for J; bases not matched to a gene: 10. This CDR3 is built from 15 residues. Per germline, CDR1 SGHRS and CDR2 YFSETQ. As DNA, the CDR3 is TGCGCCAGCAGCCCTCCGGGACAGGGGAATCTCGAGCAGTACTTC. Encoded protein: CASSPPGQGNLEQYF.

The genes are TRBV3-1 (or the pseudogene TRBV3-2) and TRBJ1-3, with D tentatively TRBD1 (5 bases). CDR3 length: 17 amino acids. CDR1 is LGHDT, CDR2 YNNKEL, per germline (reference sequence). V gave up 1 base and J gave up 1 base, with 14 bases separating them. The CDR3 here is CASSQAWGGGSGNTIYF. For the CDR3, the DNA is TGTGCCAGCAGCCAAGCGTGGGGGGGAGGATCTGGAAACACCATATATTTT.

This sequence joins TRBV19 and TRBJ1-1, with unresolved D. The ends were cut back, 6 bases at V and 5 bases at J, with 28 bases in the middle. CDR1 and CDR2 (germline): LNHDA, SQIVND (reference sequence). The length of the CDR3 is 18 residues. In DNA form, the CDR3 reads TGTGCCAGTAGCCCTAGTCCCTCTTCCCGCGGGAGGGTGACTGAAGCTTTCTTT. The encoded protein is CASSPSPSSRGRVTEAFF.

This rearrangement joins TRBV6-5 to TRBJ2-1; the match to TRBD2 covers 10 bases. Trimming at V came to 11 bases and at J to 9 bases, leaving 10 bases not matched to a gene. The germline gives CDR1 MNHEY, CDR2 SVGAGI. The CDR3 spans 13 residues. CDR3 residues: CAGSSGSFPEQFF. The DNA of the CDR3 is TGTGCCGGCTCTAGCGGGAGTTTTCCTGAGCAGTTCTTC.

This rearrangement joins TRBV29-1 to TRBJ2-7; possibly TRBD1 for D (5 bases). V lost 5 bases and J lost 3, with 11 bases in between. Germline V lookup: CDR1 SQVTM, CDR2 ANQGSEA. This CDR3 has 12 residues. CDR3 DNA: TGCAGCGTTCTGACAGACAACTACGAGCAGTACTTC. Amino acid sequence: CSVLTDNYEQYF.

V is TRBV7-9 and J is TRBJ2-7; 7 nucleotides align to TRBD1. The trim removed 8 bases at V and 7 bases at J, leaving 5 bases unmatched. This CDR3 comprises 11 residues. Per the germline V gene, CDR1 is SEHNR and CDR2 is FQNEAQ (reference sequence). CDR3 bases: TGTGCCAGCGGTCAGGGGGATGAGCAGTACTTC. Translation gives CASGQGDEQYF.

This chain uses TRBV28 with TRBJ2-3; no firm D call. This CDR3 region has 10 residues. CDR1 MDHEN and CDR2 SYDVKM come from the germline V gene. Trimming left V 8 bases short and J 7 bases short, with 7 bases between. The DNA of the CDR3 is TGTGCCAGCGCGGAGAATACGCAGTATTTT. The encoded protein is CASAENTQYF.

Only one count was recorded for this clone. The chain joins TRBV14 to TRBJ2-1, with TRBD2 identical over 7 bases. Germline V gene sequence: CDR1 SGHDN, CDR2 FVKESK. CDR3 length: 15 amino acids. Trimming removed 0 bases from V and 7 bases from J; junction bases left unmatched: 6. The CDR3 nucleotides read TGTGCCAGCAGCCAAGAGGGGAGGGCCTCAAATGAGCAGTTCTTC. The encoded protein is CASSQEGRASNEQFF.

The gene calls are TRBV5-1 and TRBJ1-1; 8 nucleotides align to TRBD1. Germline V gene lookup returns CDR1 SGHRS and CDR2 YFSETQ. The CDR3 extends over 16 amino acids. The junction had 14 bases not matched to a gene; V was cut back by 6 bases and J by 4 bases. This CDR3 is CASNPNQGALGTEAFF. DNA for the CDR3: TGCGCCAGCAACCCCAACCAGGGGGCGTTGGGCACTGAAGCTTTCTTT.

The rearrangement links TRBV30 to TRBJ1-5, with D unresolved. Trimming pared 4 bases from V and 6 bases from J, leaving 13 bases between. CDR3 length equals 13 residues. Germline lookup yields CDR1 GTSNPN and CDR2 SVGIG (reference sequence). CDR3 coding DNA: TGTGCCTGGAACGGGGTGGTCGGTCAGCCCCAGCATTTT. Its protein is CAWNGVVGQPQHF.

The rearrangement links TRBV2 to TRBJ2-1; no clear D gene. This CDR3 region has 13 residues. V lost 2 bases and J 2 bases, leaving 4 bases between the germline ends. CDR1 is SNHLY and CDR2 is FYNNEI in the germline V gene. The CDR3 bases are TGTGCCAGCAGTGAAAACACCTACAATGAGCAGTTCTTC. Its protein is CASSENTYNEQFF.

V and J are TRBV5-1 and TRBJ2-6; TRBD1 aligns across 8 bases. Germline CDR1 and CDR2: SGHRS and YFSETQ. CDR3 length: 18 residues. With 0 bases clipped from V and 2 bases from J, the junction kept 7 bases outside the gene matches. In DNA form, the CDR3 reads TGCGCCAGCAGCTTGGAGGCGACAGGGGCCCCTGGGGCCAACGTCCTGACTTTC. This sequence encodes CASSLEATGAPGANVLTF.

The rearrangement joins TRBV7-9 to TRBJ1-4, with 8 bases identical to TRBD1. CDR1 and CDR2 (germline): SEHNR, FQNEAQ (reference sequence). There are 14 residues in the CDR3. V shed 5 bases and J 7 bases; nucleotides not matched to a gene: 6. For the CDR3, the DNA is TGTGCCAGCAGCGACTCAGGGGGCTTTGAAAAACTGTTTTTT. Translating gives CASSDSGGFEKLFF.

This clone was observed once. The gene calls are TRBV6-5 and TRBJ1-2, with D perhaps TRBD1 (6 bases). The germline V gene encodes CDR1 MNHEY and CDR2 SVGAGI. The CDR3 length is 14 residues. V was trimmed by 1 base and J by 8 bases, leaving 14 bases between them. This CDR3 reads CASSYYRDNGGYTF. CDR3 bases: TGTGCCAGCAGTTACTATCGGGACAACGGGGGCTACACCTTC.

The chain carries TRBV15 and TRBJ2-7, with D possibly being TRBD1 (5 bases). The CDR3 consists of 12 residues. CDR1 LNHNV and CDR2 YYDKDF come from the germline V gene (reference sequence). Trimming took off 0 bases at V and 6 bases at J, with 6 bases between the two ends. This CDR3 is CATSRDRVEQYF. The CDR3 DNA reads TGTGCCACCAGCAGAGACAGGGTCGAGCAGTACTTC.